Sequencing of this TCR beta chain was carried out in a study of T cells in Graves' hyperthyroidism and ophthalmopathy. This clonotype was seen many times. The antigen remains unidentified. The CDR3 is made up of 13 amino acids. Trimming cost V 2 bases and J 10 bases, with 12 bases left between them. Per the germline V gene, CDR1 is SGHTA and CDR2 is FQGNSA. Authors of the study amplified TCR beta CDR3 regions from RNA transcripts. Using the HTBI primer set, a first-round RT-PCR was run on the TCR CDR3. One entry per CDR3 protein, called by TCRdb with MiXCR from the multiplex PCR reads. The table includes more than 350,000 distinct CDR3 sequences, under 15% detected once. Whole-study findings and limits: The authors' 13 V-J model separated ophthalmopathy from stable hyperthyroidism. Most clonotypes expanded in the thyroid (above 0.001) were also present in blood.

The sample was blood. The clonotype originates from a woman in her 30s with Graves' hyperthyroidism. The chain is built from TRBV7-2 and TRBJ2-1; D tentatively fits TRBD1 or TRBD2 (5 bases each). CDR3 nucleotides: TGTGCCAGCAGCTTACGTGTACGGGACGAGCAGTTCTTC. It specifies CASSLRVRDEQFF.